What follows is one T cell receptor (beta chain) and its context. MiXCR, run by TCRdb on the PCR reads, gives a single entry per CDR3 protein. The table records around 85,000 distinct CDR3 sequences, about 53% of them present only once. This specimen comes from a study of CDR3 diversity in severe acne. The V end was cut by 6 bases, the J end by 5 bases, with 19 bases between. CDR1 is MGHDK, CDR2 SYGVNS, per germline. The CDR3 covers 15 residues. Sequenced material: blood. The source is a male donor with severe acne vulgaris. The chain joins TRBV25-1 to TRBJ2-5; D possibly corresponds to TRBD1 (6 bases). CDR3 nucleotides: TGTGCCAGCAGGGGTAGCAGGGGTCCGGGGGAGACCCAGTACTTC. Protein product: CASRGSRGPGETQYF.